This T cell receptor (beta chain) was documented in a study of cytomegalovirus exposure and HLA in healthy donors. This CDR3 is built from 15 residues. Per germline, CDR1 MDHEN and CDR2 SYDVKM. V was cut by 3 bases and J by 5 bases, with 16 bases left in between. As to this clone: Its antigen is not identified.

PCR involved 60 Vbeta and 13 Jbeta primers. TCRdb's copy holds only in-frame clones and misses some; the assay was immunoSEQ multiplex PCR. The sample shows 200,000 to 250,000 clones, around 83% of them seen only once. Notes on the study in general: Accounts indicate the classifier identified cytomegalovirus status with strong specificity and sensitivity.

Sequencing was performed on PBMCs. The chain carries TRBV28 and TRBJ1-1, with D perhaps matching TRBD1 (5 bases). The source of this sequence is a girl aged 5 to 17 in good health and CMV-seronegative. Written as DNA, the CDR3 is TGTGCCAGCAGTTTCTTCTATGCAGGGCATACTGAAGCTTTCTTT. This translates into CASSFFYAGHTEAFF.